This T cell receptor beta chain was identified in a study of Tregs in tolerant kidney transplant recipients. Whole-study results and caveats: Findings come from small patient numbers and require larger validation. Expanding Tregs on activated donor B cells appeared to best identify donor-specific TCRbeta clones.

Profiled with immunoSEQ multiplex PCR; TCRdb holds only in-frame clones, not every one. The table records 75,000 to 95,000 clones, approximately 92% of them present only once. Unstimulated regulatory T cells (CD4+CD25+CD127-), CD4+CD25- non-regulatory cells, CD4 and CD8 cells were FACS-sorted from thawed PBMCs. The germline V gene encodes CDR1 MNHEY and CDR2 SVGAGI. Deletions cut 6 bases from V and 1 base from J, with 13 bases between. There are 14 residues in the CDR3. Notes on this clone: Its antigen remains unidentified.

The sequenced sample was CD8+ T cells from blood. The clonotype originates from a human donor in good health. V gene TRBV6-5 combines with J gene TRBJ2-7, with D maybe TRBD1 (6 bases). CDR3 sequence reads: CASSPQGFSYEQYF. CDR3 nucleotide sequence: TGTGCCAGCAGCCCACAGGGATTTTCCTACGAGCAGTACTTC.